Below are 2 T cell receptor beta chains sequenced from a single sample in a study of metastatic and nonmetastatic thyroid tumors. No treatment of any kind had been given to any patient before thyroid surgery. TCRdb redid the clone calls on the PCR reads using MiXCR. The sample lists 25,000 to 35,000 clones; approximately 29% were seen once. Sequencing was done on a sample of blood. The receptors were gathered from a female donor with papillary thyroid cancer or a benign thyroid nodule (not recorded which). Some clones in this sample may be carry-over from other donors' samples.

This clone has only a few counts. This could be a read error, since a much larger clone is one nucleotide away. This is likely a read error, given that the CDR3 carries no conserved phenylalanine or tryptophan at its end. J is TRBJ1-2 and V is TRBV5-6; TRBD1 agrees at 10 bases. Trimming at V came to 1 base and at J to 5 bases, leaving 5 bases not matched to a gene. This CDR3 region has 15 residues. Germline V gene lookup returns CDR1 SGHDT and CDR2 YYEEEE. CDR3 bases: TGTGCCAGCAGCTTGTCGGACAGGGGGGGGTATGGCTACACCTCC. Amino acid sequence: CASSLSDRGGYGYTS.

This clone occurred many times. V gene TRBV5-4 combines with J gene TRBJ1-1; D gene unclear. This CDR3 is built from 18 residues. V lost 0 bases to trimming and J lost 0 bases, with 18 bases between them. Per the germline V gene, CDR1 is SGHNT and CDR2 is YYREEE (reference sequence). CDR3 residues: CASSLAGREGRMNTEAFF. The CDR3 DNA reads TGTGCCAGCAGCTTGGCCGGTAGGGAGGGCAGGATGAACACTGAAGCTTTCTTT.